This T cell receptor (beta chain) stems from a study of blood T cell repertoires in COVID-19. Study context: Sources were T cells, B-cell-depleted T cells, or PBMCs; the material itself was cDNA or gDNA.

V was pared by 6 bases and J by 4 bases, with 5 bases of the junction left unmatched. This CDR3 region has 13 residues. From germline, CDR1 is SNHLY and CDR2 FYNNEI. Cohort 3 donors counted as recovered after two negative PCRs, clearance, or resolved symptoms. Assay used: immunoSEQ multiplex PCR; TCRdb lists only in-frame clones, some missing. The repertoire consists of about 330,000 clones, with 87% occurring once and the leading ten covering approximately 5%. V and J are TRBV2 and TRBJ1-2; 7 bases line up with TRBD1. The TCR sequence derives from a young woman who had recovered from COVID-19. Sequencing was done on a sample of PBMCs or T cells enriched from blood (not recorded which). The CDR3 region is CASRETGPYGYTF. The CDR3 nucleotides are TGTGCCAGCAGGGAGACAGGGCCCTATGGCTACACCTTC.